This section outlines one TCR beta chain sequence together with its context. The entry originates in a study of T cell changes during pregnancy in multiple sclerosis. Profiling relied on immunoSEQ multiplex PCR, and the TCRdb table lists in-frame clones only, not all of them. This table holds tens of thousands of clones, 85% to 95% found once. The germline V gene has CDR1 KGHSH and CDR2 LQKENI. The CDR3 totals 14 residues. V lost 4 bases to trimming and J lost 4 bases; unmatched junction nucleotides: 4. The input for sequencing was CD4+ T cells from peripheral blood mononuclear cells, taken in the third trimester of pregnancy. The clonotype was recovered from a female donor in good health, enrolled as a control in a pregnancy study. This chain connects TRBV18 to TRBJ1-2; 9 nucleotides align to TRBD1. The chain's CDR3 is CASSLGQGPYGYTF. In nucleotides, the CDR3 is TGTGCCAGCTCACTGGGACAGGGCCCCTATGGCTACACCTTC.